Presented here are 2 T cell receptor beta chains from one specimen sequenced in a study of blood T cell repertoires in COVID-19. Profiling relied on immunoSEQ multiplex PCR, and the TCRdb table lists in-frame clones only, not all of them. The data contain about 83,000 clones, about four fifths of them singletons. The material sequenced was peripheral blood. The receptors here all came from a woman at least 80 years old with acute or convalescent COVID-19.

The chain has TRBV5-1 and TRBJ2-7, with 9 bases matching TRBD1. V lost 1 base, J lost 5 bases, and 7 bases stayed unmatched. This CDR3 contains 15 residues. CDR1 and CDR2 from the germline V gene are SGHRS and YFSETQ. CDR3 bases: TGCGCCAGCAGCTTGTCCGGGACAGGGTGGGACGAGCAGTACTTC. Translated: CASSLSGTGWDEQYF.

The CDR3 region is CASSQVGDRGLIGNTIYF. The CDR3 DNA follows: TGTGCCAGCAGCCAAGTCGGGGACAGGGGGCTGATTGGAAACACCATATATTTT. The rearrangement links TRBV3-1 (or the pseudogene TRBV3-2) to TRBJ1-3; 12 nucleotides agree with TRBD1. The CDR3 runs to 18 residues. Losses at the gene ends were 1 base for V and 3 bases for J; bases not matched to a gene: 7. Per the germline V gene, CDR1 is LGHDT and CDR2 is YNNKEL (reference sequence).